This T cell receptor (beta chain) was captured in a study of T cell responses to AZD1222 COVID-19 vaccine. Sequenced by immunoSEQ multiplex PCR; TCRdb stores in-frame clones only, minus some. The sample lists 60,000 to 80,000 clones, around three quarters seen once, with 47% in the top ten. V gave up 3 bases and J gave up 4 bases; unmatched junction bases: 6. The CDR3 has 16 amino acids. Germline CDR1 reads LNHDA; CDR2 reads SQIVND (reference sequence). The chain links TRBV19 to TRBJ2-2; TRBD2 matches at 9 bases. The TCR was taken from an adult who received the AZD1222 COVID-19 vaccine. The starting material was peripheral blood, obtained 28 days after the second AZD1222 dose. The CDR3 protein is CASSMVSGGFTGELFF. CDR3 nucleotides: TGTGCCAGTAGTATGGTCAGCGGGGGGTTCACCGGGGAGCTGTTTTTT.